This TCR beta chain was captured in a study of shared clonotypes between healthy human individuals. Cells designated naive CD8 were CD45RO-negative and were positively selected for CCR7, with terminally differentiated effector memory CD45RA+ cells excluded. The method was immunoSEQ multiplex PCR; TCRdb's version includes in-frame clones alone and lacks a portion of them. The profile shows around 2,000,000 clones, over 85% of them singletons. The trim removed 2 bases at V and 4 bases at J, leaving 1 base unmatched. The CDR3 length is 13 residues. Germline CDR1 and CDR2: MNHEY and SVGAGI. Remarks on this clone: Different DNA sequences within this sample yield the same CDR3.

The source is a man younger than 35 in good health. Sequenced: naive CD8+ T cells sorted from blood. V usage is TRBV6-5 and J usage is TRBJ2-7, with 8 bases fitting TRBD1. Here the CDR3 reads CASSYNRGYEQYF. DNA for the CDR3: TGTGCCAGCAGTTACAACAGGGGGTACGAGCAGTACTTC.